The 8 T cell receptor beta chains presented below share a single source sample, sequenced in a study of T cells in Graves' hyperthyroidism and ophthalmopathy. TCR beta CDR3 regions were amplified from RNA. The TCR CDR3 first-round RT-PCR relied on the HTBI primer set. One entry per CDR3 protein results from TCRdb running MiXCR on the multiplex PCR reads. The repertoire holds hundreds of thousands of distinct CDR3 sequences, with roughly 46% as singletons. The sample taken for sequencing was peripheral blood or thyroid tissue (not recorded which). These receptors all come from a woman between 18 and 30 years old with Graves' hyperthyroidism.

The table lists this clonotype with many counts. This chain uses TRBV19 with TRBJ1-4; no reliable D call. Germline values: CDR1 LNHDA, CDR2 SQIVND (reference sequence). Trimming cost V 3 bases and J 4 bases, with 6 bases left between them. This CDR3 spans 13 amino acids. CDR3 sequence (DNA): TGTGCCAGTAGTATCCAGCTTAATGAAAAACTGTTTTTT. As protein: CASSIQLNEKLFF.

The chain joins TRBV25-1 to TRBJ1-5; D remains unclear. The germline CDR1 and CDR2 sequences are MGHDK and SYGVNS. The CDR3 is 13 amino acids. V dropped 2 bases and J dropped 6 bases, with 8 bases sitting between them. This CDR3 is CASSEIGGQPQHF. CDR3 DNA sequence: TGTGCCAGCAGTGAAATAGGAGGTCAGCCCCAGCATTTT. The variable domain in full, completed from reference TRBV25-1 and TRBJ1-5, reads EADIYQTPRYLVIGTGKKITLECSQTMGHDKMYWYQQDPGMELHLIHYSYGVNSTEKGDLSSESTVSRIRTEHFPLTLESARPSHTSQYLCASSEIGGQPQHFGDGTRLSIL.

This chain links TRBV7-9 with TRBJ2-3; 7 bases match TRBD1. V gave up 0 bases and J gave up 7 bases; unmatched junction bases: 4. There are 14 residues in the CDR3. Germline V gene sequence: CDR1 SEHNR, CDR2 FQNEAQ (reference sequence). The chain's CDR3 is CASSLAGTANTQYF. The CDR3 DNA is TGTGCCAGCAGCTTAGCCGGGACAGCAAATACGCAGTATTTT.

This clonotype has a count of ten or more. The chain is built from TRBV24-1 and TRBJ2-5; D is undetermined. Deletions cut 7 bases from V and 2 bases from J, with 10 bases between. The CDR3 extends over 13 amino acids. Germline assignment: CDR1 KGHDR and CDR2 SFDVKD. The CDR3 region has the DNA TGTGCCACCAGCAGATCCTCACAAGAGACCCAGTACTTC. This translates into CATSRSSQETQYF.

This clonotype was recorded only once. V and J are TRBV5-1 and TRBJ2-7; 8 bases are a match to TRBD1. This CDR3 comprises 14 residues. The V segment lost 4 bases and the J segment 7 bases; nucleotides outside the gene matches: 10. Germline CDR1 is SGHRS and CDR2 is YFSETQ. CDR3 DNA sequence: TGCGCCAGCAGCCCTCAGGGGGCGCAAGGGGAGCAGTACTTC. Protein product: CASSPQGAQGEQYF.

This clonotype was picked up one time. This rearrangement joins TRBV24-1 to TRBJ2-2; possible D gene TRBD1, 5 bases. The V and J ends lost 4 bases and 8 bases respectively, with 7 bases between them. The germline CDR1 and CDR2 sequences are KGHDR and SFDVKD. The CDR3 spans 12 residues. The CDR3 spells CATSEGRGELFF. CDR3 DNA: TGTGCCACCAGTGAGGGGCGGGGGGAGCTGTTTTTT.

With regard to this clonotype: The missing conserved phenylalanine or tryptophan at the end of this CDR3 makes a read error likely. The chain links TRBV7-9 to TRBJ1-2, with no clear D. Trimming took 5 bases from V and 3 from J, leaving 13 bases between them. The length of the CDR3 is 14 residues. Per germline, CDR1 SEHNR and CDR2 FQNEAQ (reference sequence). The CDR3 here is CASSQEVTHYGYTL. The CDR3 DNA reads as TGTGCCAGCAGCCAAGAGGTAACACACTATGGCTACACCCTC.

This chain links TRBV19 with TRBJ1-2; D call uncertain. Between the trimmed V and J ends, which lost 3 bases and 4 bases, there was a span of 6 bases. This CDR3 spans 12 amino acids. Per the germline V gene, CDR1 is LNHDA and CDR2 is SQIVND (reference sequence). The CDR3 sequence: CASSISPYGYTF. Written as DNA, the CDR3 is TGTGCCAGTAGTATCTCTCCCTATGGCTACACCTTC.